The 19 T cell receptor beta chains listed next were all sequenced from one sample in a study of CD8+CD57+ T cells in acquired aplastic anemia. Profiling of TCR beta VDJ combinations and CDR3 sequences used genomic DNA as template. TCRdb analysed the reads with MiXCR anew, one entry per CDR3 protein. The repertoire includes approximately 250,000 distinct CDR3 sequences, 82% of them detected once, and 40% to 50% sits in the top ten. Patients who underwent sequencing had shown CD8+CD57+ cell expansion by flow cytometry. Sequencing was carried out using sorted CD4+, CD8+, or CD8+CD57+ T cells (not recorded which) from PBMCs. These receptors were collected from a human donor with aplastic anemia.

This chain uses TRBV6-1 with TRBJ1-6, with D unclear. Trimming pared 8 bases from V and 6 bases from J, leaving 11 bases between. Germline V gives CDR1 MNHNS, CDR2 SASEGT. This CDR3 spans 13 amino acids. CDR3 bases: TGTGCCAGCGGGGAGGGCAGTAATTCACCCCTCCACTTT. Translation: CASGEGSNSPLHF.

CDR3 in DNA: TGTGCCAGCAGCTTTGAGGGAAGCGGGGGGAGCGATGAGCAGTTCTTC. Protein sequence: CASSFEGSGGSDEQFF. The chain has TRBV7-2 and TRBJ2-1; 9 bases align to TRBD2. This CDR3 region has 16 residues. With V trimmed by 3 bases and J by 8 bases, 11 bases remained unmatched. Per germline, CDR1 SGHTA and CDR2 FQGNSA.

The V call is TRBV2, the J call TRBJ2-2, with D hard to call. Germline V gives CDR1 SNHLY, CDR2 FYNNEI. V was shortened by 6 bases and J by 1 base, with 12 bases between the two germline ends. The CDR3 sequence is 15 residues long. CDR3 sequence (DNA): TGTGCCAGCAGCTCCAATCGACTGAACACCGGGGAGCTGTTTTTT. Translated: CASSSNRLNTGELFF.

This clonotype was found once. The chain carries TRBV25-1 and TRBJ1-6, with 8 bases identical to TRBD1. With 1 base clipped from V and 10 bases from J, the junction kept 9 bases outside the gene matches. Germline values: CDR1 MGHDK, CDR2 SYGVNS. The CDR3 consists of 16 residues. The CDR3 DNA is TGTGCCAGCAGTGAATGGGGGACAGGCGTACTGTCACCCCTCCACTTT. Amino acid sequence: CASSEWGTGVLSPLHF.

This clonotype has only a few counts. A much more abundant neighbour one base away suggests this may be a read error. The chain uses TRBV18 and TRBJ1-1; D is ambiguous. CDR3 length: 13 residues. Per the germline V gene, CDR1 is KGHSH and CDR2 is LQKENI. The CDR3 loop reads CASSPVMNTEALF. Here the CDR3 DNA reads TGTGCCAGCTCACCAGTCATGAACACTGAAGCTCTCTTT.

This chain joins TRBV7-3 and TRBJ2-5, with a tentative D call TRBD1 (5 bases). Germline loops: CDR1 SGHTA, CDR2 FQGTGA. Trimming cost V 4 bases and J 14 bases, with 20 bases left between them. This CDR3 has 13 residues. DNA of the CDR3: TGTGCCAGCAGCTCAGACAGTGGCGAGTCACCCTACTTC. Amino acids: CASSSDSGESPYF.

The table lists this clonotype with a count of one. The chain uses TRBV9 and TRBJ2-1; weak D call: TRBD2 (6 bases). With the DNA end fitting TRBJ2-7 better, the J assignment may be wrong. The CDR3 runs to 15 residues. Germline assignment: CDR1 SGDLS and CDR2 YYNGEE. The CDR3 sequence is CASSLALGLKETQYF. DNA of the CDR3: TGTGCCAGCAGCTTAGCTTTGGGACTGAAAGAGACGCAGTACTTC.

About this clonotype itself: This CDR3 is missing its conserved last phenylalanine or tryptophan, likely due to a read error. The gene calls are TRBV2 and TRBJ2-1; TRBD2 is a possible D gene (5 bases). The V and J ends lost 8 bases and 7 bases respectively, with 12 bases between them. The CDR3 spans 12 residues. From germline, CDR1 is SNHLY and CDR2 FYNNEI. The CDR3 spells CASGDEGNEQFY. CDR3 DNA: TGTGCCAGCGGCGACGAGGGAAATGAGCAGTTCTAT.

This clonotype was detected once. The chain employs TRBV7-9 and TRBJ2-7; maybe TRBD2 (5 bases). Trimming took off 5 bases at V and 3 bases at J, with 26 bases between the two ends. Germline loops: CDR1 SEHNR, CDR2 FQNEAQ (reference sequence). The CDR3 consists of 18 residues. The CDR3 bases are TGTGCCAGCAGCATACGCCCAGACGAGGAGGCCCTTTACTACGAGCAGTACGTC. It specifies CASSIRPDEEALYYEQYV.

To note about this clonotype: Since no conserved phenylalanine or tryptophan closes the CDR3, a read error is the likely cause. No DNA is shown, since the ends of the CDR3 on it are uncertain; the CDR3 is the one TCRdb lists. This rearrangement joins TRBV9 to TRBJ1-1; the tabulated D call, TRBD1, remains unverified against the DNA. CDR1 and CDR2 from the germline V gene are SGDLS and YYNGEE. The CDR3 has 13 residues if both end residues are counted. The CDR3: CASSVGGHTEYFV.

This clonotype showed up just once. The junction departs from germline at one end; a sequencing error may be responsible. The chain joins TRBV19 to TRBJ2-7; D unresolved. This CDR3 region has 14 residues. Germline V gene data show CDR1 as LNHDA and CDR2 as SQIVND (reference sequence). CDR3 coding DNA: TGTGCCAGTAGTATAGCTAACGGAGCCTACAATGAGCAGTTC. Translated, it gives CASSIANGAYNEQF.

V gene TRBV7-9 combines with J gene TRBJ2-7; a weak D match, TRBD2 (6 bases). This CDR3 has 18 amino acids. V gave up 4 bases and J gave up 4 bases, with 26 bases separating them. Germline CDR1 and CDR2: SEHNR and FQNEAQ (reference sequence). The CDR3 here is CASSSQAGRGANEYEQYV. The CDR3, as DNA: TGTGCCAGCAGCTCCCAAGCGGGCCGGGGCGCCAATGAGTACGAGCAGTACGTC.

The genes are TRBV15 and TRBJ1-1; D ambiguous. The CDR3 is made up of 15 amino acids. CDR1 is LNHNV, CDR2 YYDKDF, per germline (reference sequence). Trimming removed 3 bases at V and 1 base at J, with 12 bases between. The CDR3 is CATSRDPRGNTEAFF. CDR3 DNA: TGTGCCACCAGCAGGGACCCCAGAGGGAACACTGAAGCTTTCTTT.

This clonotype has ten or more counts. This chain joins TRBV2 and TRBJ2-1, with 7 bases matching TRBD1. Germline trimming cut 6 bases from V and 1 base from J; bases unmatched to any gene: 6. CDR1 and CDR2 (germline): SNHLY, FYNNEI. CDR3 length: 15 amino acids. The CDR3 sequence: CASREDRPSYNEQFF. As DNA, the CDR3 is TGTGCCAGCAGGGAGGACAGGCCGTCCTACAATGAGCAGTTCTTC.

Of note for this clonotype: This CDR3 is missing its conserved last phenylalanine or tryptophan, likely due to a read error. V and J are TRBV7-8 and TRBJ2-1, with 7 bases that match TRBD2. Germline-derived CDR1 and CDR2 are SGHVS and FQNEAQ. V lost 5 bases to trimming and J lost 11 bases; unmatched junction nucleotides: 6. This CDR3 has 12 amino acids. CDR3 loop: CASSQAGWQQFL. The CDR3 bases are TGTGCCAGCAGCCAAGCGGGGTGGCAGCAGTTCCTC.

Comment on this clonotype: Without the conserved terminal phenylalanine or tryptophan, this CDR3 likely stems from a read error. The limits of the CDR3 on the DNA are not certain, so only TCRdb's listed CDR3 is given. This chain's CDR3 is CASGVGVSRKQYYRP. V is TRBV2 and J is TRBJ1-5; the table's TRBD1 call for D was not verified on the DNA. Germline loops: CDR1 SNHLY, CDR2 FYNNEI. Both ends counted, the CDR3 spans 15 residues.

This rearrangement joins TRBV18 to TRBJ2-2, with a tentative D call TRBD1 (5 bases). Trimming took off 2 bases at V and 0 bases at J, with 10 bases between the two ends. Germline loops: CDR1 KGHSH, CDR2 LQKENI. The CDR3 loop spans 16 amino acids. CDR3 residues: CASSPSGKANTGELFF. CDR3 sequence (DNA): TGTGCCAGCTCACCATCAGGGAAAGCGAACACCGGGGAGCTGTTTTTT.

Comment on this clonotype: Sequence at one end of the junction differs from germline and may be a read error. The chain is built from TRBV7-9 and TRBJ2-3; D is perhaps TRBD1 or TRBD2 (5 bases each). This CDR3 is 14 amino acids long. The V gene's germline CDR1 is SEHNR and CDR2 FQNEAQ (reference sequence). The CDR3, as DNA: TGTGCCAGCAGCTTTCAAGGAGGCACGGGGACCGATGAGTTT. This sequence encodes CASSFQGGTGTDEF. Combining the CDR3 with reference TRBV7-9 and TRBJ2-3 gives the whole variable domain DTGVSQNPRHKITKRGQNVTFRCDPISEHNRLYWYRQTLGQGPEFLTYFQNEAQLEKSRLLSDRFSAERPKGSFSTLEIQRTEQGDSAMYLCASSFQGGTGTDEFGPGTRLTVL.

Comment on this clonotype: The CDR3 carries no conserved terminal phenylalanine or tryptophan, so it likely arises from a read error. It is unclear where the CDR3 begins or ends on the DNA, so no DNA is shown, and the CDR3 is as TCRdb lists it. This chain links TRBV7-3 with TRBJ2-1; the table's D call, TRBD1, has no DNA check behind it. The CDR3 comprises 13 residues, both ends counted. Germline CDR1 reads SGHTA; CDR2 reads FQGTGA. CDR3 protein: CASSDGGTWGQSQ.